This T cell receptor beta chain was observed in a study of control samples from healthy donors and cancer patients. TCRdb's copy holds only in-frame clones and misses some; the assay was immunoSEQ multiplex PCR. The sample shows 190,000 or so clones, roughly 93% of them seen only once. The V gene's germline CDR1 is SGHTA and CDR2 FQGNSA. Trimming took off 6 bases at V and 7 bases at J, with 9 bases between the two ends. This CDR3 contains 12 residues. This clonotype originated in a man younger than 30 in good health. The specimen was blood. The chain recombines TRBV7-2 with TRBJ1-4, with no clear D. CDR3: CASSSGFEKLFF. DNA for the CDR3: TGTGCCAGCAGTTCGGGATTTGAAAAACTGTTTTTT.